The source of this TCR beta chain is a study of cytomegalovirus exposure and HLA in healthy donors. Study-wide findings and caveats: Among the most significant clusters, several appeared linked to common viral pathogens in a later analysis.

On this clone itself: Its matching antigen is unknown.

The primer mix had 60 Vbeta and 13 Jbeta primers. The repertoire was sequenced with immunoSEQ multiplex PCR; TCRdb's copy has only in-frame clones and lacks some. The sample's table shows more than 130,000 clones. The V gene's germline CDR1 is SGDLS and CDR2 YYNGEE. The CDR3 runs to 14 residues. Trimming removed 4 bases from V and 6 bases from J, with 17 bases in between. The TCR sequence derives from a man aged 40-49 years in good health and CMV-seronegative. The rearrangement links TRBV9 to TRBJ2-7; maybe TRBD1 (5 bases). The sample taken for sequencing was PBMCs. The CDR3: CASSTHGQGIEQYF. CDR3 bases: TGTGCCAGCAGCACCCACGGGCAGGGAATCGAGCAGTACTTC.